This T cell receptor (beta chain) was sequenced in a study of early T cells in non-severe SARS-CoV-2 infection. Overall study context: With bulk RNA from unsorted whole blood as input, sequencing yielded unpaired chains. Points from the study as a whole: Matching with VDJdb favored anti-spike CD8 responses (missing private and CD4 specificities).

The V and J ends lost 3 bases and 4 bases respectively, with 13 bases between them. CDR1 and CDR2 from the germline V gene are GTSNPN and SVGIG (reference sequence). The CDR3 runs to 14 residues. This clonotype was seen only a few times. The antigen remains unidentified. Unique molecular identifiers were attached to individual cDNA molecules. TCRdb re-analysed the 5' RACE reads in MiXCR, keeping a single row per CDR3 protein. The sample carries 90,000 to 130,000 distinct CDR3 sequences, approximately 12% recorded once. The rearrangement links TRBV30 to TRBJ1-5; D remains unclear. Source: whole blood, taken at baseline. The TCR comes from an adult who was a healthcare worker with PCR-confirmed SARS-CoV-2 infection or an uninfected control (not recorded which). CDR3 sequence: CAWSMRRQNQPQHF. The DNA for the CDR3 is TGTGCCTGGAGCATGCGCCGGCAGAATCAGCCCCAGCATTTT.